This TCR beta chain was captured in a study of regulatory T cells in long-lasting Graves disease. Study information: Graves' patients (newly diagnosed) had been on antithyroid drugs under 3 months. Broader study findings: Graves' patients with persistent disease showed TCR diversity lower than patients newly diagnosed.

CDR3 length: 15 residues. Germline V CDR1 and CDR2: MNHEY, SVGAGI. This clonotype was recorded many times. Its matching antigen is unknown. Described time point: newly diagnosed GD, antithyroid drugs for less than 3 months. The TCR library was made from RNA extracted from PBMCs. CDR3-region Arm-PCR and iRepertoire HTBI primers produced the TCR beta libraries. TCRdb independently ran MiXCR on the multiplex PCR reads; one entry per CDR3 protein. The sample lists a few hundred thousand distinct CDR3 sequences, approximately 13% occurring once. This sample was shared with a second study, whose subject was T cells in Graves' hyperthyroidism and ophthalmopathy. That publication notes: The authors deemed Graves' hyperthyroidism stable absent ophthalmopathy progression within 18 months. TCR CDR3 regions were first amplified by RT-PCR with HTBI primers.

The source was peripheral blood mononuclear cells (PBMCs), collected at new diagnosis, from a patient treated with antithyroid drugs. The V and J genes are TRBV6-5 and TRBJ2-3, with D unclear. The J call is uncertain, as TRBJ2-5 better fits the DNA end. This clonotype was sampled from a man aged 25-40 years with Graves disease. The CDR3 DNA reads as TGTGCCAGCAGTTACGCCCCAAGGACCCCAGAGACCCAGTACTTC. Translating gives CASSYAPRTPETQYF.